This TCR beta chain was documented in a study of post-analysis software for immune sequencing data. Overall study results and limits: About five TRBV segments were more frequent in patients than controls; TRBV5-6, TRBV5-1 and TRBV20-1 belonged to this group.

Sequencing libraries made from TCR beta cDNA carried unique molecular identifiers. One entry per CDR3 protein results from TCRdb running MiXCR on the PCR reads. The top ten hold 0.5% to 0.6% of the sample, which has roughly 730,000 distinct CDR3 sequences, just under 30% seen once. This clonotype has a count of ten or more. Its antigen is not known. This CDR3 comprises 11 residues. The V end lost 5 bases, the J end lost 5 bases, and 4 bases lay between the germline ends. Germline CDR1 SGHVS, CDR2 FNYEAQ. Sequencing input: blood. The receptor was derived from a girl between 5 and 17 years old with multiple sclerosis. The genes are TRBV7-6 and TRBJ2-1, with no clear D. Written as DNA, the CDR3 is TGTGCCAGCAGCGAAAACAATGAGCAGTTCTTC. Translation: CASSENNEQFF.